This entry is about one T cell receptor beta chain. The target antigen is unknown. V trimming: 8 bases; J trimming: 4 bases; junction bases outside the gene matches: 7. The germline V gene has CDR1 MDHEN and CDR2 SYDVKM. The CDR3 runs to 13 residues. The data derive from a study of T cells in Graves' hyperthyroidism and ophthalmopathy. Study-wide results and limits: A 13 V-J signature model discriminated ophthalmopathy versus stable hyperthyroidism.

Patients with uncontrolled infections, other autoimmune diseases, pregnancy or lactation were excluded. Diagnoses were established using clinical symptoms, serum thyroxine and TRAb, thyroid ultrasound and orbital computed tomography. Amplified TCR beta CDR3 regions derived from RNA transcripts. The TCR CDR3 was amplified in a first-round RT-PCR using the HTBI primer set. TCRdb independently ran MiXCR on the multiplex PCR reads; one entry per CDR3 protein. The repertoire holds 300,000 to 400,000 distinct CDR3 sequences, around 20% seen once, with over 45% in the top ten. This chain joins TRBV28 and TRBJ1-2; 7 bases fit TRBD1. The source is a woman in her fifties or sixties with Graves' hyperthyroidism. Input material: blood. The CDR3 sequence: CASGKQGFYGYTF. The CDR3 DNA follows: TGTGCCAGCGGGAAACAGGGGTTCTATGGCTACACCTTC.